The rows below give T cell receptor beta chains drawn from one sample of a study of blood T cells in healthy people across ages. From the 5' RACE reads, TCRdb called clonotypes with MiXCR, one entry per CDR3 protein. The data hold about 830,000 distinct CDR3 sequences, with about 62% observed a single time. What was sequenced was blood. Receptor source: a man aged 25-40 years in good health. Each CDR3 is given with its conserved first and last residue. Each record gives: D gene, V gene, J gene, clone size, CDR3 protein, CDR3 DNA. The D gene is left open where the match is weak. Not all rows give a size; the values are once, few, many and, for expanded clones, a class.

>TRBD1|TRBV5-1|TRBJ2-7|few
CASSSFPGQGTEQYF
TGCGCCAGCAGCTCGTTCCCGGGACAGGGGACTGAGCAGTACTTC
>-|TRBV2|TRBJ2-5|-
CASSEIETQYF
TGTGCCAGCAGTGAGATCGAGACCCAGTACTTC
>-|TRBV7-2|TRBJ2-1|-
CASSRWTAYNEQFF
TGTGCCAGCAGCCGCTGGACAGCCTACAATGAGCAGTTCTTC
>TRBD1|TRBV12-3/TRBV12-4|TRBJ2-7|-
CASSSSGQGFSYEQYF
TGTGCCAGCAGTTCCTCGGGACAGGGGTTCTCCTACGAGCAGTACTTC
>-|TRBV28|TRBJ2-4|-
CASSLEVSASRNIQYF
TGTGCCAGCAGTTTAGAGGTTAGCGCGAGTAGAAACATTCAGTACTTC
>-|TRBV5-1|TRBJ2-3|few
CASSIRPSSTDTQYF
TGCGCCAGCAGCATCCGTCCTTCTAGCACAGATACGCAGTATTTT
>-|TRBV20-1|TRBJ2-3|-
CSASTRESIDTQYF
TGCAGTGCTAGTACTAGGGAGTCTATAGATACGCAGTATTTT
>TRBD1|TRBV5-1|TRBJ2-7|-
CASSFIRDRADEQYF
TGCGCCAGCAGCTTCATCCGGGACAGGGCCGACGAGCAGTACTTC
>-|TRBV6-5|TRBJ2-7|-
CASSYSNPSEQYF
TGTGCCAGCAGTTACTCGAACCCTTCCGAGCAGTACTTC
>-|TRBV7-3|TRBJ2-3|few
CASSLRLTTDTQYF
TGTGCCAGCAGCTTACGTCTCACTACAGATACGCAGTATTTT
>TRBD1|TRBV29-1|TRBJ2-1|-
CSVAGQGRRETQFF
TGCAGCGTCGCCGGACAGGGACGACGAGAGACCCAGTTCTTC
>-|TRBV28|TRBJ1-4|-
CASSEGGPNEKLFF
TGTGCCAGCAGCGAGGGGGGTCCCAATGAAAAACTGTTTTTT
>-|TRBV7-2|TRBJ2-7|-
CASSFALGSYEQYF
TGTGCCAGCAGCTTTGCGCTGGGGTCCTACGAGCAGTACTTC
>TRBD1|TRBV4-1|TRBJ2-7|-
CASSPVLGTGDEQYF
TGCGCCAGCAGCCCTGTTTTGGGGACAGGGGACGAGCAGTACTTC
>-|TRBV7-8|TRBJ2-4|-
CASSFLEPVTQYF
TGTGCCAGCAGCTTTTTGGAACCCGTAACTCAGTACTTC
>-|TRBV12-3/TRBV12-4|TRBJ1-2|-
CASSLGNYYGYTF
TGTGCCAGCAGTTTGGGGAACTACTATGGCTACACCTTC
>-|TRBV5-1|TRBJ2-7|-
CASRRDYEQYF
TGCGCCAGCAGGAGGGACTACGAGCAGTACTTC
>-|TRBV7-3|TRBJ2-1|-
CASSLRLVDNEQFF
TGTGCCAGCAGCCTAAGACTAGTTGACAATGAGCAGTTCTTC
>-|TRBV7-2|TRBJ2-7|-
CASSLMGASYEQYF
TGTGCCAGCAGCTTAATGGGGGCCTCCTACGAGCAGTACTTC
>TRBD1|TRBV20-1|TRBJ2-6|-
CSARPPTGTGANVLTF
TGCAGTGCCAGGCCCCCGACAGGGACTGGGGCCAACGTCCTGACTTTC
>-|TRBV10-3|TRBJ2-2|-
CAIKPGAGDTGELFF
TGTGCCATCAAACCGGGGGCTGGCGACACCGGGGAGCTGTTTTTT